The 19 T cell receptor beta chains listed next were all sequenced from one sample in a study of blood T cell repertoires in COVID-19. Only in-frame clones appear in the TCRdb table, and some are missing; sequencing was by immunoSEQ multiplex PCR. The data hold 250,000 to 350,000 clones, with about nine tenths observed a single time. The sample taken for sequencing was peripheral blood. The receptors were sampled from a woman younger than 45 with active or convalescent COVID-19.

This chain connects TRBV3-1 (or the pseudogene TRBV3-2) to TRBJ1-6; D is perhaps TRBD1 (6 bases). The CDR3 loop spans 15 amino acids. Trimming cost V 4 bases and J 8 bases, with 15 bases left between them. The germline CDR1 and CDR2 sequences are LGHDT and YNNKEL (reference sequence). The CDR3: CASSPSQGRYSPLHF. CDR3 coding DNA: TGTGCCAGCAGCCCCTCACAGGGTAGGTATTCACCCCTCCACTTT.

This chain connects TRBV7-3 to TRBJ2-5, with D perhaps matching TRBD2 (6 bases). Looked up from germline, CDR1 is SGHTA and CDR2 is FQGTGA. The V end was cut by 5 bases, the J end by 1 base, with 8 bases between. This CDR3 contains 13 residues. CDR3 sequence: CASSTGVQETQYF. CDR3 sequence (DNA): TGTGCCAGCAGCACGGGGGTCCAAGAGACCCAGTACTTC.

V gene TRBV19 combines with J gene TRBJ1-5; 9 nucleotides line up with TRBD1. Trimming cost V 5 bases and J 7 bases; bases outside gene matches: 3. The germline V gene encodes CDR1 LNHDA and CDR2 SQIVND (reference sequence). The CDR3 spans 13 residues. In DNA form, the CDR3 reads TGTGCCAGTAGTTGGACAGGGGACCAGCCCCAGCATTTT. This codes for CASSWTGDQPQHF.

The chain recombines TRBV5-6 with TRBJ1-4, with 8 bases aligning to TRBD1. The CDR3 covers 14 residues. V gave up 4 bases and J gave up 12 bases; unmatched junction bases: 11. Germline CDR1 reads SGHDT; CDR2 reads YYEEEE. The CDR3 nucleotides are TGTGCCAGCAGCGACAGGGACAGGCTTGGGGAACTGTTTTTT. Protein sequence: CASSDRDRLGELFF.

The chain recombines TRBV4-2 with TRBJ2-2; 9 bases line up with TRBD2. The CDR3 has 19 amino acids. The germline gives CDR1 LGHNA, CDR2 YNFKEQ. The ends lost 0 bases at V and 0 bases at J; junction bases unmatched: 8. CDR3 loop: CASSQDWVSGGSNTGELFF. The CDR3 region has the DNA TGTGCCAGCAGCCAAGATTGGGTTAGCGGGGGCTCGAACACCGGGGAGCTGTTTTTT.

The chain carries TRBV21-1 and TRBJ2-1; TRBD2, the table's D call, was not compared with the DNA. TRBV21-1 counts as a pseudogene. CDR3 size: 14 residues. The CDR3: CANERGALYNEQFF. The CDR3 DNA reads as TGTGCCAACGAGCGGGGGGCCCTCTACAATGAGCAGTTCTTC.

This clone occurred once. The rearrangement uses TRBV7-3 and TRBJ2-5; possible D gene TRBD2, 6 bases. Germline V gene sequence: CDR1 SGHTA, CDR2 FQGTGA. This CDR3 has 13 amino acids. Trimming cost V 5 bases and J 2 bases, with 9 bases left between them. CDR3 region: CASSRGNQETQYF. The DNA of the CDR3 is TGTGCCAGCAGCCGGGGGAATCAAGAGACCCAGTACTTC.

The chain uses TRBV28 and TRBJ1-2; TRBD1 might be the D (5 bases). The V end was cut by 1 base, the J end by 4 bases, with 16 bases between. Looked up from germline, CDR1 is MDHEN and CDR2 is SYDVKM. This CDR3 comprises 16 residues. CDR3 nucleotides: TGTGCCAGCAGTTTATCTGGAGGGGATGGAGGCTATGGCTACACCTTC. Protein: CASSLSGGDGGYGYTF.

The chain has TRBV4-3 and TRBJ1-2, with 8 bases identical to TRBD1. The CDR3 covers 15 residues. After removal of 0 bases from V and 4 bases from J, the junction contained 4 bases not matched to a gene. Germline CDR1 LGHNA, CDR2 YSLEER. In DNA, the CDR3 is TGCGCCAGCAGCCAAGACAGGACAGGGCCCTATGGCTACACCTTC. Translated, it gives CASSQDRTGPYGYTF.

This chain joins TRBV5-1 and TRBJ1-6, with D maybe TRBD1 (6 bases). Trimming took 0 bases from V and 5 from J, leaving 6 bases between them. Per germline, CDR1 SGHRS and CDR2 YFSETQ. The length of the CDR3 is 14 residues. CDR3 in DNA: TGCGCCAGCAGCTTGGAGGGGGATAATTCACCCCTCCACTTT. Amino acids: CASSLEGDNSPLHF.

The chain couples TRBV6-4 to TRBJ2-6; D perhaps matches TRBD1 (5 bases). The V end lost 5 bases, the J end lost 4 bases, and 15 bases lay between the germline ends. The CDR3 extends over 16 amino acids. Germline V gene data show CDR1 as MRHNA and CDR2 as SNTAGT. In DNA form, the CDR3 reads TGTGCCAGCAGTCGAGATGCAGGGTTGGGGGCCAACGTCCTGACTTTC. This sequence encodes CASSRDAGLGANVLTF.

The V and J genes are TRBV18 and TRBJ2-5, with 9 positions matching TRBD1. The V gene's germline CDR1 is KGHSH and CDR2 LQKENI. J lost 4 bases, V lost 2 bases, and 2 bases had no gene match. This CDR3 is 14 amino acids long. The CDR3 DNA follows: TGTGCCAGCTCACCAAGGGACAGGGCAGAGACCCAGTACTTC. Amino acid sequence: CASSPRDRAETQYF. Variable domain in full (rest from reference TRBV18 and TRBJ2-5): NAGVMQNPRHLVRRRGQEARLRCSPMKGHSHVYWYRQLPEEGLKFMVYLQKENIIDESGMPKERFSAEFPKEGPSILRIQQVVRGDSAAYFCASSPRDRAETQYFGPGTRLLVL.

This chain links TRBV28 with TRBJ2-3, with TRBD2 matching 10 bases. CDR1 MDHEN and CDR2 SYDVKM come from the germline V gene. The CDR3 covers 15 residues. After removal of 5 bases from V and 5 bases from J, the junction contained 7 bases not matched to a gene. This CDR3 reads CASSHSGGTGDTQYF. The CDR3 DNA reads TGTGCCAGCAGTCATAGCGGGGGGACTGGAGATACGCAGTATTTT. Full variable domain (remainder filled in from reference TRBV28 and TRBJ2-3): DVKVTQSSRYLVKRTGEKVFLECVQDMDHENMFWYRQDPGLGLRLIYFSYDVKMKEKGDIPEGYSVSREKKERFSLILESASTNQTSMYLCASSHSGGTGDTQYFGPGTRLTVL.

This rearrangement joins TRBV7-2 to TRBJ2-5; D unresolved. The germline gives CDR1 SGHTA, CDR2 FQGNSA. There are 14 residues in the CDR3. Between the trimmed V and J ends, which lost 0 bases and 1 base, there was a span of 6 bases. The CDR3, as DNA: TGTGCCAGCAGCTTAGCGGGCTTCCAAGAGACCCAGTACTTC. Residues: CASSLAGFQETQYF.

CDR3 nucleotides: TGTGCCAGCAGTTACTCTGGACTGGCCTATAATTCACCCCTCCACTTT. Translated: CASSYSGLAYNSPLHF. V usage is TRBV6-5 and J usage is TRBJ1-6; D is undetermined. V lost 0 bases to trimming and J lost 2 bases, with 8 bases between them. The CDR3 is 16 amino acids. Germline CDR1 reads MNHEY; CDR2 reads SVGAGI.

This rearrangement joins TRBV12-3 or TRBV12-4 to TRBJ2-1; D ambiguous. The CDR3 length is 11 residues. Trimming removed 2 bases at V and 9 bases at J, with 5 bases between. The CDR3: CASSLILEQFF. CDR3 bases: TGTGCCAGCAGTTTAATACTTGAGCAGTTCTTC.

The chain employs TRBV25-1 and TRBJ1-1, with D tentatively TRBD1 (5 bases). V was pared by 1 base and J by 0 bases, with 9 bases between. Germline V CDR1 and CDR2: MGHDK, SYGVNS. CDR3 length: 15 amino acids. CDR3 nucleotide sequence: TGTGCCAGCAGTGAATCCTGGGGCATGAACACTGAAGCTTTCTTT. Translating it yields CASSESWGMNTEAFF. Filled out from reference TRBV25-1 and TRBJ1-1, the complete variable domain reads EADIYQTPRYLVIGTGKKITLECSQTMGHDKMYWYQQDPGMELHLIHYSYGVNSTEKGDLSSESTVSRIRTEHFPLTLESARPSHTSQYLCASSESWGMNTEAFFGQGTRLTVV.

This chain connects TRBV19 to TRBJ1-1; D not resolved. V was clipped by 7 bases and J by 3 bases, with 12 bases between them. Germline CDR1 is LNHDA and CDR2 is SQIVND (reference sequence). CDR3 length: 13 amino acids. The chain's CDR3 is CASMVRQDTEAFF. The CDR3 coding sequence is TGTGCCAGTATGGTCCGGCAGGACACTGAAGCTTTCTTT. Combining the CDR3 with reference TRBV19 and TRBJ1-1 gives the whole variable domain DGGITQSPKYLFRKEGQNVTLSCEQNLNHDAMYWYRQDPGQGLRLIYYSQIVNDFQKGDIAEGYSVSREKKESFPLTVTSAQKNPTAFYLCASMVRQDTEAFFGQGTRLTVV.

The chain employs TRBV27 and TRBJ2-3; no reliable D call. Germline-derived CDR1 and CDR2 are MNHEY and SMNVEV (reference sequence). V was cut by 3 bases and J by 5 bases, with 15 bases left in between. The CDR3 consists of 15 residues. In nucleotides, the CDR3 is TGTGCCAGCAGTTTTGTCGGCAGGCTACGAGATACGCAGTATTTT. Translating it yields CASSFVGRLRDTQYF.